This TCR beta chain derives from a study of beta chain features in type 1 diabetes. General study results and limits: Researchers cautioned that cDNA sequencing could over-represent cells with high TCR expression. Fewer insertions but more deletions were seen at VDJ junctions in type 1 diabetes patients. No resolution was reached here on whether HLA type influences TCRB rearrangement. For Type 1 diabetes patients, all four CD4+ subsets carried TCRB CDR3s that were moderately but significantly shorter.

cDNA synthesis used the whole RNA isolate, giving expressed TCRB sequences. Here immunoSEQ multiplex PCR was the method, and the copy in TCRdb shows in-frame clones only, minus some. The sample records fewer than 300,000 clones, about a tenth being singletons. Stem cell-like memory, regulatory, central memory and naive CD4+ cells were sorted via CD45RO/CCR7/CD25/CD127/CD95/CD27. The V gene end was trimmed by 5 bases and the J gene end by 3 bases; junction bases not matched to a gene: 4. Germline CDR1 MDHEN, CDR2 SYDVKM. This CDR3 has 14 residues. This clone showed up just a few times. As yet, its antigen is unknown.

This TCR came from a man aged 25-45 years with type 1 diabetes. The rearrangement uses TRBV28 and TRBJ1-2, with TRBD1 matching over 9 bases. Sequencing input: naive CD4+ T cells from blood. CDR3 DNA sequence: TGTGCCAGCAGTGCCCGGGACAGGGACTATGGCTACACCTTC. Encoded protein: CASSARDRDYGYTF.